A selection of T cell receptor beta chains follows, all from one sample in a study of cytomegalovirus exposure and HLA in healthy donors. TCRdb's table, derived via immunoSEQ multiplex PCR, lists solely in-frame clones and lacks some. The sample has 130,000 or so clones, 70% to 90% seen once. The sample taken for sequencing was PBMCs. Source of these receptors: a man aged 35-49 years in good health and CMV-seronegative. Each CDR3 is given without its conserved first and last residue. Rows give clone size only sometimes, using once, few, many, or a class for an expanded clone.

length: 12; size: .; J: TRBJ1-4; V: TRBV9; CDR3: ASSVGGDNEKLF
length: 8; size: .; J: TRBJ1-2; V: TRBV19; CDR3: ASNRDGYT
length: 12; size: .; J: TRBJ2-5; V: TRBV5-1; CDR3: ASSGGTSGETQY
length: 12; size: once; J: TRBJ2-7; V: TRBV2; CDR3: ASSDDRGFYEQY
length: 12; size: once; J: TRBJ2-7; V: TRBV5-6; CDR3: ASSFRGGSYEQY
length: 12; size: .; J: TRBJ2-2; V: TRBV6-4; CDR3: ASSGTGDTGELF
length: 15; size: once; J: TRBJ1-5; V: TRBV10-3; CDR3: AISDGQGGGSNQPQH
length: 11; size: .; J: TRBJ1-2; V: TRBV6-1; CDR3: ASRRTGGYGYT
length: 15; size: .; J: TRBJ2-3; V: TRBV7-2; CDR3: ASSLRLAGDGSDTQY
length: 13; size: once; J: TRBJ2-1; V: TRBV5-1; CDR3: ASSRQTSSYNEQF
length: 17; size: .; J: TRBJ2-3; V: TRBV23-1; CDR3: ASSPNNTGGGLAGNTQY
length: 12; size: .; J: TRBJ1-2; V: TRBV7-2; CDR3: ASSIPTGVIGYT
length: 14; size: few; J: TRBJ2-1; V: TRBV4-3; CDR3: ASSQQASASWGEQF
length: 12; size: .; J: TRBJ2-7; V: TRBV5-5; CDR3: ASSSNAGEREQY
length: 13; size: .; J: TRBJ2-7; V: TRBV7-3; CDR3: ASSSGLAGAHEQY